These 30 T cell receptor beta chains came from one sample sequenced in a study of blood T cell repertoires in COVID-19. Measured with immunoSEQ multiplex PCR; TCRdb has only the in-frame clones, and not every one. The sample includes a few hundred thousand clones, roughly 86% seen only once; the top ten take 1.5% to 2%. The specimen sequenced was peripheral blood. These receptors came from a woman aged 45-65 years with acute or convalescent COVID-19.

The CDR3 is CASSRGQGRADEKLFF. CDR3 DNA: TGCGCCAGCAGCCGCGGACAGGGCAGGGCGGATGAAAAACTGTTTTTT. The chain joins TRBV5-1 to TRBJ1-4; 8 positions match TRBD1. Germline trimming cut 4 bases from V and 6 bases from J; bases unmatched to any gene: 11. The CDR3 loop spans 16 amino acids. Germline CDR1 reads SGHRS; CDR2 reads YFSETQ. Together with reference TRBV5-1 and TRBJ1-4, the CDR3 gives the full variable domain: KAGVTQTPRYLIKTRGQQVTLSCSPISGHRSVSWYQQTPGQGLQFLFEYFSETQRNKGNFPGRFSGRQFSNSRSEMNVSTLELGDSALYLCASSRGQGRADEKLFFGSGTQLSVL.

The chain carries TRBV28 and TRBJ2-7, with 9 bases matching TRBD2. The CDR3 spans 16 residues. Trimming at V came to 1 base and at J to 4 bases, leaving 8 bases not matched to a gene. Germline assignment: CDR1 MDHEN and CDR2 SYDVKM. In DNA form, the CDR3 reads TGTGCCAGCAGTTTATTCGGCGGGAGGGAACGTTACGAGCAGTACTTC. Residues: CASSLFGGRERYEQYF.

The V gene is TRBV24-1, the J gene TRBJ2-1; 8 nucleotides line up with TRBD1. In germline, CDR1 is KGHDR, CDR2 SFDVKD. The V gene end was trimmed by 5 bases and the J gene end by 5 bases; junction bases not matched to a gene: 10. CDR3 size: 16 residues. The CDR3 protein is CATSVAGQGRDNEQFF. The CDR3 DNA is TGTGCCACCAGTGTGGCCGGACAGGGAAGGGACAATGAGCAGTTCTTC.

This clone was recorded a few times. The genes are TRBV5-1 and TRBJ1-2, with D possibly matching TRBD1 (6 bases). V lost 4 bases to trimming and J lost 0 bases, with 13 bases between them. This CDR3 region has 15 residues. Germline values: CDR1 SGHRS, CDR2 YFSETQ. CDR3 sequence (DNA): TGCGCCAGCAGCCAAGGACAGCCATCTAACTATGGCTACACCTTC. This sequence encodes CASSQGQPSNYGYTF.

The rearrangement uses TRBV5-1 and TRBJ2-3; 8 nucleotides line up with TRBD1. Trimming removed 3 bases from V and 7 bases from J; junction bases left unmatched: 7. CDR3 length equals 14 residues. The germline V gene has CDR1 SGHRS and CDR2 YFSETQ. The chain's CDR3 is CASSSGQVVNTQYF. The CDR3 DNA reads as TGCGCCAGCAGCTCGGGACAGGTTGTTAATACGCAGTATTTT.

The rearrangement uses TRBV13 and TRBJ2-7; TRBD2 aligns across 13 bases. Germline loops: CDR1 PRHDT, CDR2 FYEKMQ (reference sequence). With 1 base clipped from V and 4 bases from J, the junction kept 10 bases outside the gene matches. This CDR3 region has 18 residues. CDR3 sequence reads: CASSLESLGTSGDYEQYF. DNA of the CDR3: TGTGCCAGCAGCTTAGAGTCCCTCGGGACTAGCGGGGATTACGAGCAGTACTTC.

V usage is TRBV3-1 (or the pseudogene TRBV3-2) and J usage is TRBJ2-5; TRBD2 agrees at 10 bases. J was trimmed by 5 bases and V by 1 base; bases with no gene match: 10. Germline assignment: CDR1 LGHDT and CDR2 YNNKEL (reference sequence). This CDR3 contains 17 residues. The CDR3 DNA reads as TGTGCCAGCAGCCAAGTGTGGGTAGCGGGAGGTGGGGAGACCCAGTACTTC. Its protein product is CASSQVWVAGGGETQYF.

The V and J genes are TRBV7-2 and TRBJ2-7, with a tentative D call TRBD1 (5 bases). Trimming left V 3 bases short and J 2 bases short, with 14 bases between. Germline V CDR1 and CDR2: SGHTA, FQGNSA. The CDR3 spans 15 residues. The CDR3 DNA follows: TGTGCCAGCAGCTTGGGGCCGTCAAATACCTACGAGCAGTACTTC. This codes for CASSLGPSNTYEQYF.

This chain joins TRBV28 and TRBJ2-7, with a possible D match to TRBD2 (5 bases). V lost 8 bases, J lost 3 bases, and 14 bases lay in between. The V gene's germline CDR1 is MDHEN and CDR2 SYDVKM. The CDR3 runs 13 residues. CDR3 in DNA: TGTGCCAGCTGGCGGAATCGGGACTACGAGCAGTACTTC. This sequence encodes CASWRNRDYEQYF.

This clone appeared a single time. V usage is TRBV6-7 and J usage is TRBJ1-3; unclear D gene. TRBV6-7 is an ORF, with its function uncertain. The CDR3 is made up of 15 amino acids. The V gene lost 3 bases and the J gene lost 0 bases, with 9 bases spanning the gap. The CDR3 loop reads CASSYMRPSGNTIYF. The CDR3 DNA reads as TGTGCCAGCAGTTATATGAGGCCCTCTGGAAACACCATATATTTT.

The chain links TRBV2 to TRBJ1-6, with D hard to call. Per the germline V gene, CDR1 is SNHLY and CDR2 is FYNNEI. CDR3 length equals 12 residues. Trimming took off 6 bases at V and 7 bases at J, with 7 bases between the two ends. The CDR3 region has the DNA TGTGCCAGCAGGGCCCGAAATTCACCCCTCCACTTT. This translates into CASRARNSPLHF.

This clone was observed a handful of times. This chain connects TRBV20-1 to TRBJ2-7, with D perhaps matching TRBD2 (6 bases). Trimming took off 3 bases at V and 2 bases at J, with 14 bases between the two ends. CDR3 size: 14 residues. Germline V gene sequence: CDR1 DFQATT, CDR2 SNEGSKA (reference sequence). In DNA form, the CDR3 reads TGCAGTGCTAGTCCGACGACTAGAACCTACGAGCAGTACTTC. Protein product: CSASPTTRTYEQYF.

The V and J genes are TRBV2 and TRBJ2-4; 7 bases align to TRBD1. Germline V gives CDR1 SNHLY, CDR2 FYNNEI. This CDR3 is built from 18 residues. Trimming cost V 4 bases and J 0 bases; bases outside gene matches: 12. As DNA, the CDR3 is TGTGCCAGCAGTGGAGGGGGCGGGTATATCCTAGCCAAAAACATTCAGTACTTC. This sequence encodes CASSGGGGYILAKNIQYF.

The J gene is TRBJ2-7, the V gene TRBV28; D call uncertain. Between the trimmed V and J ends, which lost 4 bases and 1 base, there was a span of 8 bases. Germline loops: CDR1 MDHEN, CDR2 SYDVKM. The CDR3 runs 13 residues. This chain's CDR3 is CASSSLLSYEQYF. CDR3 DNA: TGTGCCAGCAGTTCGCTACTTTCCTACGAGCAGTACTTC.

The rearrangement links TRBV5-1 to TRBJ2-2; D may be TRBD1 (6 bases). V gave up 1 base and J gave up 3 bases, with 22 bases separating them. Germline assignment: CDR1 SGHRS and CDR2 YFSETQ. The CDR3 consists of 19 residues. As DNA, the CDR3 is TGCGCCAGCAGCTTGATGCAGGGGAATTCGCTATGGGACACCGGGGAGCTGTTTTTT. This gives the protein CASSLMQGNSLWDTGELFF.

This clone was counted a single time. The chain carries TRBV24-1 and TRBJ2-3, with 9 bases matching TRBD2. The CDR3 spans 16 residues. V dropped 4 bases and J dropped 0; count of bases not matched to a gene: 4. Germline V gene data show CDR1 as KGHDR and CDR2 as SFDVKD. DNA of the CDR3: TGTGCCACCAGTGACCCTCTAGCGGGAAGCACAGATACGCAGTATTTT. It translates to CATSDPLAGSTDTQYF.

This clone came up once. V usage is TRBV5-1 and J usage is TRBJ2-5; 7 bases fit TRBD1. Losses at the gene ends were 0 bases for V and 3 bases for J; bases not matched to a gene: 5. Per the germline V gene, CDR1 is SGHRS and CDR2 is YFSETQ. The CDR3 totals 15 residues. The CDR3 region has the DNA TGCGCCAGCAGCTTGGCCGGGACAGCGGAAGAGACCCAGTACTTC. Protein: CASSLAGTAEETQYF.

V usage is TRBV7-9 and J usage is TRBJ2-7; 10 positions match TRBD1. There are 15 residues in the CDR3. CDR1 SEHNR and CDR2 FQNEAQ come from the germline V gene (reference sequence). V shed 6 bases and J 3 bases; nucleotides not matched to a gene: 8. CDR3 in amino acids: CASRGPGQGFYEQYF. The CDR3 DNA is TGTGCCAGCAGAGGCCCGGGACAGGGGTTCTACGAGCAGTACTTC.

The V call is TRBV2, the J call TRBJ2-5; 8 bases fit TRBD2. Germline assignment: CDR1 SNHLY and CDR2 FYNNEI. Trimming at V came to 2 bases and at J to 1 base, leaving 0 bases not matched to a gene. The length of the CDR3 is 14 residues. The CDR3 coding sequence is TGTGCCAGCAGTGAACGGGAGGGCCAAGAGACCCAGTACTTC. Amino acids: CASSEREGQETQYF.

This sequence joins TRBV7-2 and TRBJ1-6, with 9 bases matching TRBD1. CDR3 length: 15 residues. V gave up 3 bases and J gave up 5 bases; unmatched junction bases: 2. The germline V gene encodes CDR1 SGHTA and CDR2 FQGNSA. In DNA form, the CDR3 reads TGTGCCAGCAGCTTTTGGGACAGGGATAATTCACCCCTCCACTTT. This sequence encodes CASSFWDRDNSPLHF.

The J gene is TRBJ1-2, the V gene TRBV28; perhaps TRBD1 as D (5 bases). The CDR3 is 13 amino acids. Trimming took 4 bases from V and 3 from J, leaving 9 bases between them. Germline CDR1 is MDHEN and CDR2 is SYDVKM. This chain's CDR3 is CASSWVRDYGYTF. As DNA, the CDR3 is TGTGCCAGCAGTTGGGTCAGGGACTATGGCTACACCTTC.

J is TRBJ1-1 and V is TRBV5-1, with a weak D call TRBD1 (6 bases). Trimming pared 0 bases from V and 9 bases from J, leaving 9 bases between. This CDR3 has 12 residues. Germline CDR1 is SGHRS and CDR2 is YFSETQ. CDR3 nucleotides: TGCGCCAGCAGCTTGGGGGGGCTGAAAGCTTTCTTT. The encoded protein is CASSLGGLKAFF.

The rearrangement joins TRBV29-1 to TRBJ1-2; 7 bases match TRBD1. Losses at the gene ends were 6 bases for V and 6 bases for J; bases not matched to a gene: 10. The CDR3 has 13 residues. The V gene's germline CDR1 is SQVTM and CDR2 ANQGSEA. CDR3 residues: CSVGDSRFDGYTF. CDR3 sequence (DNA): TGCAGCGTGGGGGACAGTCGATTTGATGGCTACACCTTC.

This clone was picked up a small number of times. The rearrangement joins TRBV30 to TRBJ1-2; 8 nucleotides agree with TRBD1. Germline V gene lookup returns CDR1 GTSNPN and CDR2 SVGIG (reference sequence). CDR3 length equals 15 residues. Losses at the gene ends were 0 bases for V and 0 bases for J; bases not matched to a gene: 3. This chain's CDR3 is CAWSVGTGPNYGYTF. Here the CDR3 DNA reads TGTGCCTGGAGTGTAGGGACAGGCCCTAACTATGGCTACACCTTC.

As concerns this clone: The identical CDR3 is also encoded by other nucleotide sequences in the sample. The chain recombines TRBV28 with TRBJ2-7, with TRBD1 matching over 8 bases. The CDR3 loop spans 12 amino acids. Looked up from germline, CDR1 is MDHEN and CDR2 is SYDVKM. V lost 8 bases to trimming and J lost 4 bases; unmatched junction nucleotides: 4. CDR3 coding DNA: TGTGCCAGCCGACAGGGGTCGTACGAGCAGTACTTC. It codes for CASRQGSYEQYF. Combining the CDR3 with reference TRBV28 and TRBJ2-7 gives the whole variable domain DVKVTQSSRYLVKRTGEKVFLECVQDMDHENMFWYRQDPGLGLRLIYFSYDVKMKEKGDIPEGYSVSREKKERFSLILESASTNQTSMYLCASRQGSYEQYFGPGTRLTVT.

In regard to this clone: A read error may account for a junction end that differs from germline. The chain links TRBV2 to TRBJ2-5; 7 bases map to TRBD2. In germline, CDR1 is SNHLY, CDR2 FYNNEI. The length of the CDR3 is 17 residues. Here the CDR3 DNA reads TGTGCCAGCAGTGAACTCGCGGGAGCGCCCACCCAAGAGACTCAGTACTTC. This encodes CASSELAGAPTQETQYF.

The chain links TRBV18 to TRBJ1-1; 7 bases agree with TRBD1. Germline lookup yields CDR1 KGHSH and CDR2 LQKENI. The CDR3 is 14 amino acids. Trimming cost V 4 bases and J 3 bases; bases outside gene matches: 5. The chain's CDR3 is CASSQDRADTEAFF. In DNA, the CDR3 is TGTGCCAGCTCACAAGACAGGGCGGACACTGAAGCTTTCTTT. The complete variable domain, with remaining parts taken from reference TRBV18 and TRBJ1-1, reads NAGVMQNPRHLVRRRGQEARLRCSPMKGHSHVYWYRQLPEEGLKFMVYLQKENIIDESGMPKERFSAEFPKEGPSILRIQQVVRGDSAAYFCASSQDRADTEAFFGQGTRLTVV.

The gene calls are TRBV7-2 and TRBJ2-7; possibly TRBD2 for D (5 bases). The germline CDR1 and CDR2 sequences are SGHTA and FQGNSA. This CDR3 spans 15 amino acids. Trimming removed 1 base from V and 2 bases from J, with 12 bases in between. The CDR3: CASSLDPSGTYEQYF. The CDR3 nucleotides are TGTGCCAGCAGCTTAGATCCCAGCGGTACCTACGAGCAGTACTTC. Looking up the rest from reference TRBV7-2 and TRBJ2-7 gives the full variable domain: GAGVSQSPSNKVTEKGKDVELRCDPISGHTALYWYRQSLGQGLEFLIYFQGNSAPDKSGLPSDRFSAERTGGSVSTLTIQRTQQEDSAVYLCASSLDPSGTYEQYFGPGTRLTVT.

This chain uses TRBV2 with TRBJ2-2; D possibly corresponds to TRBD2 (7 bases). The CDR3 covers 14 residues. The V end lost 5 bases, the J end lost 5 bases, and 12 bases lay between the germline ends. Per germline, CDR1 SNHLY and CDR2 FYNNEI. The CDR3 bases are TGTGCCAGCAGTCGGGGGGCTTTTACCGGGGAGCTGTTTTTT. It specifies CASSRGAFTGELFF.

The chain joins TRBV18 to TRBJ2-7, with 10 bases aligning to TRBD1. The CDR3 sequence is 15 residues long. Per germline, CDR1 KGHSH and CDR2 LQKENI. The V and J ends lost 2 bases and 2 bases, in that order; junction bases with no gene match: 3. The CDR3 nucleotides read TGTGCCAGCTCACCAGGGACAGGGGTCACCTACGAGCAGTACTTC. Translating gives CASSPGTGVTYEQYF.